A single sample gave rise to the 7 T cell receptor beta chains below, sequenced in a study of preoperative IRX-2 immunotherapy in early breast cancer. Treatment described: preoperative locoregional IRX-2 cytokine immunotherapy. Clones were read by immunoSEQ multiplex PCR, and TCRdb kept only the in-frame ones, dropping some. Here the sample spans 35,000 to 50,000 clones, about 95% being singletons. The source was tumor tissue, collected after IRX-2 immunotherapy. The receptor source for this set is a human donor with breast cancer.

This chain joins TRBV18 and TRBJ2-2; D unresolved. V was shortened by 5 bases and J by 4 bases, with 11 bases between the two germline ends. The germline CDR1 and CDR2 sequences are KGHSH and LQKENI. The CDR3 sequence is 14 residues long. The CDR3: CASSSSIRTGELFF. The CDR3 bases are TGTGCCAGCTCATCCTCAATACGCACCGGGGAGCTGTTTTTT.

J is TRBJ1-6 and V is TRBV7-9; TRBD1 matches at 9 bases. V trimming: 3 bases; J trimming: 9 bases; junction bases outside the gene matches: 3. This CDR3 has 14 residues. Germline CDR1 is SEHNR and CDR2 is FQNEAQ (reference sequence). This chain's CDR3 is CASSFGTGLSPLHF. The CDR3 DNA reads TGTGCCAGCAGCTTCGGGACAGGGCTTTCACCCCTCCACTTT.

The chain carries TRBV4-1 and TRBJ2-3, with unresolved D. The CDR3 runs 17 residues. The germline V and J ends were trimmed by 3 bases and 0 bases, with 16 bases remaining between them. Germline V CDR1 and CDR2: MGHRA, YSYEKL. The CDR3: CASSHVGWQKSTDTQYF. The CDR3 bases are TGCGCCAGCAGCCATGTGGGGTGGCAGAAAAGCACAGATACGCAGTATTTT.

This chain uses TRBV2 with TRBJ2-1; D perhaps matches TRBD2 (7 bases). Per the germline V gene, CDR1 is SNHLY and CDR2 is FYNNEI. V was clipped by 3 bases and J by 5 bases, with 11 bases between them. CDR3 size: 14 residues. CDR3 protein: CASSEGGADNEQFF. The CDR3 DNA follows: TGTGCCAGCAGTGAGGGGGGGGCAGACAATGAGCAGTTCTTC.

V usage is TRBV5-8 and J usage is TRBJ2-3; D may match TRBD1 or TRBD2 (6 bases each). This CDR3 region has 13 residues. Germline CDR1 and CDR2: SGHTS and YDEGEE. Trimming shortened V by 4 bases and J by 5 bases, and 11 bases separated the two germline ends. The CDR3, as DNA: TGTGCCAGCAGCGCTGGAGGGGGAGATACGCAGTATTTT. Amino acid sequence: CASSAGGGDTQYF. Full variable domain (outside the CDR3, taken from reference TRBV5-8 and TRBJ2-3): EAGVTQSPTHLIKTRGQQATLRCSPISGHTSVYWYQQALGLGLQFLLWYDEGEERNRGNFPPRFSGRQFPNYSSELNVNALELEDSALYLCASSAGGGDTQYFGPGTRLTVL.

The rearrangement joins TRBV21-1 to TRBJ1-4. TRBV21-1 is described as a pseudogene. This CDR3 is 13 amino acids long. DNA of the CDR3: TGTGCCAGCAGCAGGGAGGATAATGAAAAACTGTTTTTT. Its translation is CASSREDNEKLFF.

With regard to this clone: Sequence at one end of the junction differs from germline and may be a read error. The chain joins TRBV10-3 to TRBJ2-3, with 8 nucleotides matching TRBD2. This CDR3 is 14 amino acids long. CDR1 and CDR2 from the germline V gene are ENHRY and SYGVKD. CDR3 in amino acids: CAISESLTSAFQRF. The CDR3 nucleotides are TGTGCCATCAGTGAGTCGTTGACTAGCGCCTTCCAGAGATTT.